This T cell receptor (beta chain) was obtained from a study of identical twins. The table lists this clonotype with many counts. Trimming pared 6 bases from V and 0 bases from J, leaving 9 bases between. Germline values: CDR1 DFQATT, CDR2 SNEGSKA (reference sequence). CDR3 length: 12 residues. TCRdb recomputed calls from the 5' RACE reads with MiXCR, one row per CDR3 protein. The sample yields some 660,000 distinct CDR3 sequences, 8.5% to 9.5% seen once. The same specimen was also included in a second study, on yellow fever vaccine responses in identical twins.

Sequencing used PBMCs. V gene TRBV20-1 combines with J gene TRBJ2-7; D not resolved. The TCR comes from a woman aged 18-29 years in good health. The CDR3 nucleotides are TGCAGTGCCCCCCCGAGCTCCTACGAGCAGTACTTC. This sequence encodes CSAPPSSYEQYF.